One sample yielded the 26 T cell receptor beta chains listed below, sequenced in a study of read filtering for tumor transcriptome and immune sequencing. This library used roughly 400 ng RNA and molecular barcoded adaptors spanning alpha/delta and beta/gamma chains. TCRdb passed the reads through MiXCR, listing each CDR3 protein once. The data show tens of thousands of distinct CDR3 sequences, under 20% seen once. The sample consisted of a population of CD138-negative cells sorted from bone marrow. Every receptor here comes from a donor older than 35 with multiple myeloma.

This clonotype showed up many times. In nucleotides, the CDR3 is TGTGCCAGCAGCTTGTCTAGCGGGAGCGGGGAGACCCAGTACTTC. Translating gives CASSLSSGSGETQYF. The gene calls are TRBV7-2 and TRBJ2-5; 10 bases are a match to TRBD2. Germline loops: CDR1 SGHTA, CDR2 FQGNSA. The junction had 6 bases not matched to a gene; V was cut back by 3 bases and J by 5 bases. The CDR3 covers 15 residues.

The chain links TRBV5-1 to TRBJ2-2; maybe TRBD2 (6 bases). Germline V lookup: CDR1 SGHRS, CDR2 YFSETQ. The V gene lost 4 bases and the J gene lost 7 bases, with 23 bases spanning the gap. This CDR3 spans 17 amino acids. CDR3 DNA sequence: TGCGCCAGCAGCCCAGCCGGGACTCCAAGAAGGATCGGGGAGCTGTTTTTT. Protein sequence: CASSPAGTPRRIGELFF.

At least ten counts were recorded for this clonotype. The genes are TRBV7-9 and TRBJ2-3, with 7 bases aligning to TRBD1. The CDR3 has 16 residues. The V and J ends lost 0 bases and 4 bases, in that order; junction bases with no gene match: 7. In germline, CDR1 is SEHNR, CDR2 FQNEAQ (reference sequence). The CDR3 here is CASSLARPTGPDTQYF. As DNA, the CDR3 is TGTGCCAGCAGCTTAGCTCGGCCGACAGGGCCAGATACGCAGTATTTT.

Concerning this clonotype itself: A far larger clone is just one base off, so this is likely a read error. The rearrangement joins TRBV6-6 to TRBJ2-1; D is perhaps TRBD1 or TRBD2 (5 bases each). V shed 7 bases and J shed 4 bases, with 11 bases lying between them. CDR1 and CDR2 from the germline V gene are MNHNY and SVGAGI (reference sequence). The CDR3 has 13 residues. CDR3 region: CASTRDPYNEQFF. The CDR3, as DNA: TGTGCCAGCACCCGGGACCCTTACAATGAGCAGTTCTTC.

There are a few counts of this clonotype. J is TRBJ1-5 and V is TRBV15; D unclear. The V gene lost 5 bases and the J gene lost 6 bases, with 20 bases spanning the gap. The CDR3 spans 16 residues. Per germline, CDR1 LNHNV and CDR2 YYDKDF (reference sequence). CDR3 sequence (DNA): TGTGCCACCAGCCTCGGACTAACTGGGGATGGTCAGCCCCAGCATTTT. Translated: CATSLGLTGDGQPQHF.

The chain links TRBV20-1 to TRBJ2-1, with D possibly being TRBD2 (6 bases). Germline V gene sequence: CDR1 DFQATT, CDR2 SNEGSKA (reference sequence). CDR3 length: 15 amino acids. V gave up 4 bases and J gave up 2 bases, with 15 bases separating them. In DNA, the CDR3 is TGCAGTGCTACTTTTCCAGGACTACCCTACAATGAGCAGTTCTTC. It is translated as CSATFPGLPYNEQFF.

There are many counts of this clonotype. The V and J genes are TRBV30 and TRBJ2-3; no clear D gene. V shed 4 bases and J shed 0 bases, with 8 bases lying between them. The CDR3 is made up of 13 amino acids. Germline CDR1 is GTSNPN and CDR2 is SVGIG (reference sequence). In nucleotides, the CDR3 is TGTGCCTGGACCCGAGGTAGCACAGATACGCAGTATTTT. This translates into CAWTRGSTDTQYF.

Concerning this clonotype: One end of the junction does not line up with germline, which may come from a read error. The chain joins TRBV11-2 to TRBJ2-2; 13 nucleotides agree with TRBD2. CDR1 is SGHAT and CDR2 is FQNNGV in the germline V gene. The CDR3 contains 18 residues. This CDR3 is CASRKLTSGRPHTRELFF. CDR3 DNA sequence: TGTGCCAGCAGGAAGCTGACTAGCGGGAGGCCACACACCCGGGAGCTGTTTTTT. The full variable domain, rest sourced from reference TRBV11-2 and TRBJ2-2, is EAGVAQSPRYKIIEKRQSVAFWCNPISGHATLYWYQQILGQGPKLLIQFQNNGVVDDSQLPKDRFSAERLKGVDSTLKIQPAKLEDSAVYLCASRKLTSGRPHTRELFFGEGSRLTVL.

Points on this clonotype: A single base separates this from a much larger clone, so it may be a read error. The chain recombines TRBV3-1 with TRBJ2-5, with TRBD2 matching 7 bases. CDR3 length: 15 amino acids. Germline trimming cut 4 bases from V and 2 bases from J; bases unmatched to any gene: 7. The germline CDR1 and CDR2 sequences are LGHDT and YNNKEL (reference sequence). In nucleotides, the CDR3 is TGTGCCAGCAGCCGACGGGAGGCGGGACAAGAGACCCAGTACTTC. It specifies CASSRREAGQETQYF.

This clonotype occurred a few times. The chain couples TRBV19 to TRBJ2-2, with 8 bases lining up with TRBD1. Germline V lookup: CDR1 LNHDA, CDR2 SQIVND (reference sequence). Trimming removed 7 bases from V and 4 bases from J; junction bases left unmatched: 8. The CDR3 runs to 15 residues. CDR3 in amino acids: CASMSRDRRTGELFF. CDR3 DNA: TGTGCCAGTATGTCACGGGACAGGCGCACCGGGGAGCTGTTTTTT.

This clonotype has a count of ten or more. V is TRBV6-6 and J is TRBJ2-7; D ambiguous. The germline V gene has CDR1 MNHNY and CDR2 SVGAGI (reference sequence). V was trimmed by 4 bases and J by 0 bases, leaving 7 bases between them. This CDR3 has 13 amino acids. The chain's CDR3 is CASSLLSSYEQYF. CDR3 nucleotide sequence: TGTGCCAGCAGTTTGCTGAGCTCCTACGAGCAGTACTTC.

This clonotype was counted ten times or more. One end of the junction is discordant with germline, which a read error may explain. CDR3 DNA sequence: TGCGCCAGCAGCTTGGACAGGGGTAATTCACCCCTCCACTTT. Protein product: CASSLDRGNSPLHF. V is TRBV5-6 and J is TRBJ1-6; 9 positions agree with TRBD1. Germline CDR1 is SGHDT and CDR2 is YYEEEE. The CDR3 consists of 14 residues. Full variable domain (rest looked up from reference TRBV5-6 and TRBJ1-6): DAGVTQSPTHLIKTRGQQVTLRCSPKSGHDTVSWYQQALGQGPQFIFQYYEEEERQRGNFPDRFSGHQFPNYSSELNVNALLLGDSALYLCASSLDRGNSPLHFGNGTRLTVT.

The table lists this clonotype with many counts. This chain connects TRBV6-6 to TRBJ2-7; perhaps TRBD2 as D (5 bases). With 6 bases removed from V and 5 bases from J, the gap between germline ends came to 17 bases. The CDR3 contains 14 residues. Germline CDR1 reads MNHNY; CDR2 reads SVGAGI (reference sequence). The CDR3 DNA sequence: TGTGCCAGCAGCAACGGACTGCCGGGGAACGAGCAGTACTTC. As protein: CASSNGLPGNEQYF.

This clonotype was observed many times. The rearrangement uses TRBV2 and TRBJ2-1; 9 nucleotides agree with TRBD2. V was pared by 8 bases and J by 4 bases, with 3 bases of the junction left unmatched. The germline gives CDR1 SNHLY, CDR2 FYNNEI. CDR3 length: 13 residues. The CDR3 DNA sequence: TGTGCCAGCTCTAGCGGGGATTACAATGAGCAGTTCTTC. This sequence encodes CASSSGDYNEQFF.

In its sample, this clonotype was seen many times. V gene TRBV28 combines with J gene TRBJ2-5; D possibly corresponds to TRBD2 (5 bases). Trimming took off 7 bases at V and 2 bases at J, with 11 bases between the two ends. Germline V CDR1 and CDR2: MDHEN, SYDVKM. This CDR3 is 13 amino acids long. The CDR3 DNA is TGTGCCAGCAACTTGAGGGAACAAGAGACCCAGTACTTC. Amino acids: CASNLREQETQYF.

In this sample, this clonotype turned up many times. The CDR3 loop reads CASSYREGSYEQYF. Written as DNA, the CDR3 is TGTGCCAGTTCGTACAGGGAAGGCTCCTACGAGCAGTACTTC. The chain combines TRBV19 with TRBJ2-7; D possibly corresponds to TRBD1 (6 bases). Germline V lookup: CDR1 LNHDA, CDR2 SQIVND (reference sequence). The CDR3 is made up of 14 amino acids. The germline V and J ends were trimmed by 8 bases and 0 bases, with 14 bases remaining between them. Filled out from reference TRBV19 and TRBJ2-7, the complete variable domain reads DGGITQSPKYLFRKEGQNVTLSCEQNLNHDAMYWYRQDPGQGLRLIYYSQIVNDFQKGDIAEGYSVSREKKESFPLTVTSAQKNPTAFYLCASSYREGSYEQYFGPGTRLTVT.

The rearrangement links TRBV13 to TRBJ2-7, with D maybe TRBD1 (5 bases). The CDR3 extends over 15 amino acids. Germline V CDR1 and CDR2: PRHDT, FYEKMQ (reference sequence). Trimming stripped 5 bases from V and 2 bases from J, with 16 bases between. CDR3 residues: CASSPGDSPPYEQYF. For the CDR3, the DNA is TGTGCCAGCAGCCCCGGAGACAGTCCCCCCTACGAGCAGTACTTC.

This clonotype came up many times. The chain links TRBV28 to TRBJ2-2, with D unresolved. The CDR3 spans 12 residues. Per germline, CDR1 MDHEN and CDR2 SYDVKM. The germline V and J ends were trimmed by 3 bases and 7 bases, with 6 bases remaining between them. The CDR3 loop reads CASSFRVGELFF. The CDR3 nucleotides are TGTGCCAGCAGTTTTCGGGTCGGGGAGCTGTTTTTT.

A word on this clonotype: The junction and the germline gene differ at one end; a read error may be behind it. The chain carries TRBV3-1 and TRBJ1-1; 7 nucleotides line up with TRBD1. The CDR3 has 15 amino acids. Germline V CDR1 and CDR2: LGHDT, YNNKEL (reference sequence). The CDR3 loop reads CACSKEAGGNTEAFF. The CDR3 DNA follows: TGTGCCTGCAGCAAAGAGGCAGGGGGGAACACTGAAGCTTTCTTT.

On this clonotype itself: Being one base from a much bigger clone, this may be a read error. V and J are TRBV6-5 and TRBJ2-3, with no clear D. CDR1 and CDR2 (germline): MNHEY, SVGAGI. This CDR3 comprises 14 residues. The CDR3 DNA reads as TGTGCCAGCAGCCCCAAGAAGAACACAGTTACGCAGTATTTT. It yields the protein CASSPKKNTVTQYF.

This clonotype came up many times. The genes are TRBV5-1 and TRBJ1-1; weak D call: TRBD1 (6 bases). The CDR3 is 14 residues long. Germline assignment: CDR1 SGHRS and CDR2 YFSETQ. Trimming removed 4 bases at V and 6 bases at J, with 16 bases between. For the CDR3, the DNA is TGCGCCAGCAGCCCAGAAGGGGGGGGATCTGAAGCTTTCTTT. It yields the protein CASSPEGGGSEAFF.

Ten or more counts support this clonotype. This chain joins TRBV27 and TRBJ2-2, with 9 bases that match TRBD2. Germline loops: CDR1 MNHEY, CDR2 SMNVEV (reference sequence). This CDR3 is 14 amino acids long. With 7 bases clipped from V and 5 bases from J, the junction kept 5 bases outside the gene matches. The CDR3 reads CASTREGLTGELFF. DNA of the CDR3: TGTGCCAGCACGCGGGAGGGATTAACCGGGGAGCTGTTTTTT.

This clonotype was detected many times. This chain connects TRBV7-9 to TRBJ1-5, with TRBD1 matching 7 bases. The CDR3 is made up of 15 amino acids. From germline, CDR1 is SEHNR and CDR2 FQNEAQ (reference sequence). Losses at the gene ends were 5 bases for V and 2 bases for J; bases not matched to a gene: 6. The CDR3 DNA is TGTGCCAGCAGCCTGACAGGGAATGGCAATCAGCCCCAGCATTTT. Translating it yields CASSLTGNGNQPQHF.

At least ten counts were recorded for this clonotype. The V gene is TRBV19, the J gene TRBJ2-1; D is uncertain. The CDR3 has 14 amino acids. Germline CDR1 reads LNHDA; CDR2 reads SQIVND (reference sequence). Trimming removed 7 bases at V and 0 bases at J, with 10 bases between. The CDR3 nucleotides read TGTGCCAGTAAAAAGGACCCCTCCTACAATGAGCAGTTCTTC. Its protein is CASKKDPSYNEQFF.

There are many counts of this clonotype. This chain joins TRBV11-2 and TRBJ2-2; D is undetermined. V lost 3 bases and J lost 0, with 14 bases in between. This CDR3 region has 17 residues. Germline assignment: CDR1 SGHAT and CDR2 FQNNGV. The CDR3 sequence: CASSLGSLRSNTGELFF. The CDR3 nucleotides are TGTGCCAGCAGCTTGGGCAGCCTAAGATCGAACACCGGGGAGCTGTTTTTT. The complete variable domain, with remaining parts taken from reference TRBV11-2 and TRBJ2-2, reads EAGVAQSPRYKIIEKRQSVAFWCNPISGHATLYWYQQILGQGPKLLIQFQNNGVVDDSQLPKDRFSAERLKGVDSTLKIQPAKLEDSAVYLCASSLGSLRSNTGELFFGEGSRLTVL.

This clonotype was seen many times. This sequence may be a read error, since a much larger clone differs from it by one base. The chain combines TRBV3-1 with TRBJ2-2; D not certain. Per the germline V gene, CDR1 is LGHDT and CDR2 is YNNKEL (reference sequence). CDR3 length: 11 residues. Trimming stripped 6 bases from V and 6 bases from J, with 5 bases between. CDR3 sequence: CASSYSGELFF. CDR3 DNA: TGTGCCAGCAGTTACTCCGGGGAGCTGTTTTTT.